The 8 T cell receptor beta chains presented below share a single source sample, sequenced in a study of regulatory T cells in long-lasting Graves disease. Specified time point: persistent/refractory GD, antithyroid drugs over 5 years with positive TRAb. The TCR library was prepared using RNA isolated from PBMCs. With iRepertoire HTBI primers and Arm-PCR of CDR3 regions, TCR beta libraries were built. TCRdb re-called the multiplex PCR reads with MiXCR, one entry per CDR3 protein. There are about 470,000 distinct CDR3 sequences in the sample; less than 25% occur only once, and approximately 8% lies in the top ten. The sequencing here drew on peripheral blood mononuclear cells (PBMCs), taken when the disease was refractory, from a patient treated with antithyroid drugs. These receptors were obtained from a female donor with Graves disease.

In this sample, this clonotype turned up many times. The chain recombines TRBV6-9 with TRBJ1-1; D is possibly TRBD1 (5 bases). The V end lost 3 bases, the J end lost 4 bases, and 12 bases lay between the germline ends. Germline V gene sequence: CDR1 MNHGY, CDR2 SVAAGI. This CDR3 has 14 residues. CDR3 DNA sequence: TGTGCCAGCAGTTACACGAAAGGGACCACTGAAGCTTTCTTT. Its translation is CASSYTKGTTEAFF.

This clonotype was seen repeatedly, ten times or more. The rearrangement links TRBV29-1 to TRBJ2-7, with 10 bases matching TRBD1. Germline CDR1 reads SQVTM; CDR2 reads ANQGSEA. This CDR3 has 12 residues. V lost 5 bases, J lost 3 bases, and 1 base stayed unmatched. This CDR3 reads CSVWTGGYEQYF. The CDR3 DNA follows: TGCAGCGTTTGGACAGGGGGCTACGAGCAGTACTTC.

This clonotype was detected many times. The CDR3 coding sequence is TGTGCCAGCTCGCTCTACCGGGGGTACTACGAGCAGTACTTC. Its protein product is CASSLYRGYYEQYF. The chain carries TRBV28 and TRBJ2-7; tentative D call: TRBD2 (6 bases). Germline values: CDR1 MDHEN, CDR2 SYDVKM. This CDR3 contains 14 residues. Trimming left V 8 bases short and J 3 bases short, with 17 bases between.

This clonotype occurred many times. The chain couples TRBV28 to TRBJ1-1; D may be TRBD1 (5 bases). This CDR3 is 13 amino acids long. The V end lost 2 bases, the J end lost 7 bases, and 11 bases lay between the germline ends. CDR1 is MDHEN and CDR2 is SYDVKM in the germline V gene. Written as DNA, the CDR3 is TGTGCCAGCAGTTTAGACAGCAGGGATGAAGCTTTCTTT. Protein product: CASSLDSRDEAFF.

V is TRBV19 and J is TRBJ1-1, with D possibly matching TRBD1 (5 bases). Trimming removed 7 bases from V and 7 bases from J, with 13 bases in between. The CDR3 spans 12 residues. From germline, CDR1 is LNHDA and CDR2 SQIVND (reference sequence). The CDR3 loop is CASTDRQYEAFF. DNA of the CDR3: TGTGCCAGTACCGACCGACAGTATGAAGCTTTCTTT.

V gene TRBV30 combines with J gene TRBJ2-1, with 10 bases identical to TRBD1. This CDR3 has 21 amino acids. Germline V gene data show CDR1 as GTSNPN and CDR2 as SVGIG (reference sequence). J was trimmed by 3 bases and V by 5 bases; bases with no gene match: 25. The CDR3 region has the DNA TGTGCCTGGGGCGGGGGGACAGGGGAATTGGTGGCGGGAGGCCGCTACAATGAGCAGTTCTTC. Its translation: CAWGGGTGELVAGGRYNEQFF.

This chain uses TRBV15 with TRBJ1-4; D gene unclear. Per germline, CDR1 LNHNV and CDR2 YYDKDF (reference sequence). The CDR3 has 16 amino acids. V lost 3 bases and J lost 6, with 17 bases in between. The CDR3 nucleotides are TGTGCCACCAGCAGGGACGGCGGATGGGAGGATGAAAAACTGTTTTTT. It translates to CATSRDGGWEDEKLFF.

This clonotype has ten or more counts. The CDR3 protein is CASSLMGPQHEQYF. The CDR3 bases are TGTGCCAGCAGTTTAATGGGACCCCAACACGAGCAGTACTTC. V gene TRBV28 combines with J gene TRBJ2-7; D is perhaps TRBD1 or TRBD2 (5 bases each). The CDR3 has 14 amino acids. The germline V and J ends were trimmed by 2 bases and 5 bases, with 13 bases remaining between them. In germline, CDR1 is MDHEN, CDR2 SYDVKM. Together with reference TRBV28 and TRBJ2-7, the CDR3 gives the full variable domain: DVKVTQSSRYLVKRTGEKVFLECVQDMDHENMFWYRQDPGLGLRLIYFSYDVKMKEKGDIPEGYSVSREKKERFSLILESASTNQTSMYLCASSLMGPQHEQYFGPGTRLTVT.